This T cell receptor beta chain was captured in a study of T cells in Graves' hyperthyroidism and ophthalmopathy. RNA transcripts served as the template for amplifying TCR beta CDR3 regions. The HTBI primer set drove a first-round RT-PCR of the TCR CDR3. TCRdb fed the multiplex PCR reads into MiXCR, producing one record per CDR3 protein. Found here are 450,000 to 650,000 distinct CDR3 sequences, roughly 15% of them singletons; the top ten hold 15% to 20%. Disease lasting under 3 months, a NOSPECS grade of at least 4, and a Clinical Activity Score of at least 3 were features of the ophthalmopathy patients. This CDR3 comprises 13 residues. Germline lookup yields CDR1 SGHAT and CDR2 FQNNGV. V gave up 4 bases and J gave up 6 bases; unmatched junction bases: 1. Ten or more counts support this clonotype.

This TCR came from a woman between 18 and 29 years old with Graves' ophthalmopathy. This chain connects TRBV11-2 to TRBJ2-2; 8 nucleotides match TRBD1. Sequencing was done on a sample of blood. CDR3 region: CASSSDRAGELFF. CDR3 DNA: TGTGCCAGCAGCTCGGACAGGGCCGGGGAGCTGTTTTTT.